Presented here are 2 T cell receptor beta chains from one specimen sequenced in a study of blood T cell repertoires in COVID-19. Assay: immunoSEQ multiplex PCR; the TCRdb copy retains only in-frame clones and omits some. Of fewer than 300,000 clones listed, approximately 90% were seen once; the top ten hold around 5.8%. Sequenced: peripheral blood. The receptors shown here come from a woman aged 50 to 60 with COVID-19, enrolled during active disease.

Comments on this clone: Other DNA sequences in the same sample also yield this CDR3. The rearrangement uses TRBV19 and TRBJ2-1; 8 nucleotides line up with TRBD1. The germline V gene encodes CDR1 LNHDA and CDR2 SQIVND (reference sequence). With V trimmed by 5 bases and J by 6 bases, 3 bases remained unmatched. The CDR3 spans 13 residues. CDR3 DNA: TGTGCCAGTAGTCCCGGACAGGGCAATGAGCAGTTCTTC. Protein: CASSPGQGNEQFF. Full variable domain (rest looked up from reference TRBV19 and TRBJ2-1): DGGITQSPKYLFRKEGQNVTLSCEQNLNHDAMYWYRQDPGQGLRLIYYSQIVNDFQKGDIAEGYSVSREKKESFPLTVTSAQKNPTAFYLCASSPGQGNEQFFGPGTRLTVL.

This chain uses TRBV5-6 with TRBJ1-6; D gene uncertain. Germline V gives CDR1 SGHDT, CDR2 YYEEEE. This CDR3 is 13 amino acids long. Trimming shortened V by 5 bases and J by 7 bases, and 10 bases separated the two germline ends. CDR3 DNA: TGTGCCAGCAGTTCGGGTCGGAATTCACCCCTCCACTTT. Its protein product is CASSSGRNSPLHF.